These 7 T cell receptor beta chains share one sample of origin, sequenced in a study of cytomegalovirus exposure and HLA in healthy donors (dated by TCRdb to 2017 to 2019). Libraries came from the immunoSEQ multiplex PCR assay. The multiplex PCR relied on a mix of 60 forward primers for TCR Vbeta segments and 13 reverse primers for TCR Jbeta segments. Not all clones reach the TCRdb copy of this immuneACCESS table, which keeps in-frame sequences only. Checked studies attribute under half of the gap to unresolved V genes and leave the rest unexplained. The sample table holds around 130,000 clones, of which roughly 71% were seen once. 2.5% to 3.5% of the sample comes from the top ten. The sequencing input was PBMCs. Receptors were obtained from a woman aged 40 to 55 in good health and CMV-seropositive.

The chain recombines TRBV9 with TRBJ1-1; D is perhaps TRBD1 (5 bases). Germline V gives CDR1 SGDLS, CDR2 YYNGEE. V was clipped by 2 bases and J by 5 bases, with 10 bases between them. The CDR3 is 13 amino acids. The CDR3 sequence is CASSVWGETEAFF. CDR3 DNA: TGTGCCAGCAGCGTGTGGGGCGAGACTGAAGCTTTCTTT.

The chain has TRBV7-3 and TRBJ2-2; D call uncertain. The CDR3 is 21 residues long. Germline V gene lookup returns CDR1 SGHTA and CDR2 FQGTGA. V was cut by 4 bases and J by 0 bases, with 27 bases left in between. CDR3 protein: CASSSHVTGRVPLTNTGELFF. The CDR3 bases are TGTGCCAGCAGCTCACACGTAACGGGTAGAGTACCCCTTACGAACACCGGGGAGCTGTTTTTT.

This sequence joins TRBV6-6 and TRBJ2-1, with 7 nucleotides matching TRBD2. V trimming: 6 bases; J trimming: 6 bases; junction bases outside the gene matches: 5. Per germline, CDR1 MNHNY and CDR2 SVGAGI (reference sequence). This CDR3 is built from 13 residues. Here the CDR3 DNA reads TGTGCCAGCAGGGCCAGGGAGGGCAATGAGCAGTTCTTC. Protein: CASRAREGNEQFF.

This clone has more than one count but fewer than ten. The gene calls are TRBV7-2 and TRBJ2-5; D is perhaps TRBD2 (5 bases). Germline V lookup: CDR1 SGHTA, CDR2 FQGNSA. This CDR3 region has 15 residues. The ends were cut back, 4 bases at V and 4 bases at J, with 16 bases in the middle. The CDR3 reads CASSSPWRSRETQYF. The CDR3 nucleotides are TGTGCCAGCAGCTCTCCTTGGAGGAGCAGAGAGACCCAGTACTTC.

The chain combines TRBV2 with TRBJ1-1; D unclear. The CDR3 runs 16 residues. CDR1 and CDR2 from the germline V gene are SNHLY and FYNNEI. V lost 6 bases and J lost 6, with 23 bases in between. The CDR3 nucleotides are TGTGCCAGCAGCTCAATCCAGGCAGGTCCCAAATCTGAAGCTTTCTTT. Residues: CASSSIQAGPKSEAFF.

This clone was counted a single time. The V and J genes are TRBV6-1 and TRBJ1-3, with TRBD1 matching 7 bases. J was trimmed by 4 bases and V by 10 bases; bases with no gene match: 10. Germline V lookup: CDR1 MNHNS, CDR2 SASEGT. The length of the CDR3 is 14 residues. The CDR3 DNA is TGTGCCACCTTGAGTGAGACAGGGGGAAACACCATATATTTT. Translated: CATLSETGGNTIYF.

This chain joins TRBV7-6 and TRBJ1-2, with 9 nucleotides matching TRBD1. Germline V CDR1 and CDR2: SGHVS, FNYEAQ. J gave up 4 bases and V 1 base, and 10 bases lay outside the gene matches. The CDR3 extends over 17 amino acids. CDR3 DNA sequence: TGTGCCAGCAGCTTAGAGGAGGGGGGGACAGGGACCTATGGCTACACCTTC. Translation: CASSLEEGGTGTYGYTF.